One sample yielded the 22 T cell receptor beta chains listed below, sequenced in a study of T cells in Graves' hyperthyroidism and ophthalmopathy. What was amplified from RNA transcripts were TCR beta CDR3 regions. During a first-round RT-PCR of the TCR CDR3, the HTBI primer set was used. TCRdb re-called the multiplex PCR reads through MiXCR, storing one row per CDR3 protein. The table has fewer than 450,000 distinct CDR3 sequences, roughly 17% seen once; the top ten hold around a third. Sequenced sample: blood. The receptors stem from a woman aged 25 to 39 with Graves' hyperthyroidism that later progressed to Graves' ophthalmopathy.

V usage is TRBV4-1 and J usage is TRBJ2-3, with D perhaps matching TRBD1 (5 bases). Germline V lookup: CDR1 MGHRA, CDR2 YSYEKL. The CDR3 extends over 15 amino acids. Trimming cost V 1 base and J 7 bases, with 15 bases left between them. CDR3 region: CASSQGAGMYNTQYF. The CDR3 DNA reads TGCGCCAGCAGCCAAGGGGCAGGGATGTATAATACGCAGTATTTT.

This clonotype has a count of ten or more. V gene TRBV14 combines with J gene TRBJ2-7; the D is unclear. V shed 5 bases and J shed 3 bases, with 11 bases lying between them. The CDR3 length is 13 residues. The germline CDR1 and CDR2 sequences are SGHDN and FVKESK. The CDR3 DNA reads TGTGCCAGCAGCTTCGACCGTAACTACGAGCAGTACTTC. It is translated as CASSFDRNYEQYF.

V is TRBV7-9 and J is TRBJ1-2; 7 nucleotides match TRBD1. CDR3 length: 14 amino acids. From germline, CDR1 is SEHNR and CDR2 FQNEAQ (reference sequence). V shed 1 base and J 10 bases; nucleotides not matched to a gene: 9. CDR3 sequence (DNA): TGTGCCAGCAGCTTAGAGGGGGCTCCCCTCACCTACACCTTC. The encoded protein is CASSLEGAPLTYTF.

In its sample, this clonotype was seen many times. The V and J genes are TRBV29-1 and TRBJ2-1; D is ambiguous. The CDR3 has 12 residues. Deletions cut 6 bases from V and 7 bases from J, with 13 bases between. Germline V gives CDR1 SQVTM, CDR2 ANQGSEA. CDR3 nucleotides: TGCAGCGTAGAGACTCCGCGGAATGAGCAGTTCTTC. Amino acid sequence: CSVETPRNEQFF.

This clonotype was found many times. The gene calls are TRBV2 and TRBJ1-4; D remains ambiguous. V was clipped by 8 bases and J by 0 bases, with 19 bases between them. Germline V gene lookup returns CDR1 SNHLY and CDR2 FYNNEI. The CDR3 loop spans 17 amino acids. The chain's CDR3 is CASGGLRARATNEKLFF. In DNA form, the CDR3 reads TGTGCCAGCGGAGGTCTGAGGGCAAGAGCAACTAATGAAAAACTGTTTTTT.

This clonotype appeared a few times. This rearrangement joins TRBV19 to TRBJ2-7; D gene unclear. Germline V gene data show CDR1 as LNHDA and CDR2 as SQIVND (reference sequence). This CDR3 has 16 residues. V was shortened by 1 base and J by 0 bases, with 13 bases between the two germline ends. The CDR3 reads CASSIGPGSGSYEQYF. CDR3 nucleotide sequence: TGTGCCAGTAGTATAGGGCCGGGTTCGGGCTCCTACGAGCAGTACTTC.

This clonotype came up many times. As DNA, the CDR3 is TGTGCCAGCAGTTGGGGTGGGGGTCAGGAGCAGTTCTTC. As protein: CASSWGGGQEQFF. This chain links TRBV27 with TRBJ2-1; D is possibly TRBD1 or TRBD2 (5 bases each). The ends were cut back, 4 bases at V and 10 bases at J, with 14 bases in the middle. There are 13 residues in the CDR3. From germline, CDR1 is MNHEY and CDR2 SMNVEV (reference sequence).

This clonotype was observed a single time. V and J are TRBV5-6 and TRBJ2-7; 7 bases are a match to TRBD1. Trimming removed 7 bases from V and 9 bases from J; junction bases left unmatched: 16. The CDR3 extends over 14 amino acids. CDR1 and CDR2 (germline): SGHDT, YYEEEE. The CDR3 coding sequence is TGTGCCAGCGCACGGACAGGTTATACTACGAGGCAGTACTTC. Translating it yields CASARTGYTTRQYF.

This clonotype was recorded many times. The chain employs TRBV12-3 or TRBV12-4 and TRBJ1-1; 10 bases map to TRBD1. J lost 12 bases, V lost 5 bases, and 12 bases had no gene match. The CDR3 contains 14 residues. The CDR3 reads CASSPIRDRGEPFF. CDR3 nucleotide sequence: TGTGCCAGCAGTCCTATCCGGGACAGGGGTGAGCCTTTCTTT.

The table lists this clonotype with many counts. The genes are TRBV5-4 and TRBJ1-1; no firm D call. V was trimmed by 1 base and J by 4 bases, leaving 8 bases between them. CDR1 SGHNT and CDR2 YYREEE come from the germline V gene (reference sequence). The CDR3 is 13 amino acids. As DNA, the CDR3 is TGTGCCAGCAGCTTGAAGGTTGGCACTGAAGCTTTCTTT. As protein: CASSLKVGTEAFF.

The chain couples TRBV18 to TRBJ2-1; D perhaps matches TRBD1 (7 bases). CDR3 length: 15 amino acids. V lost 5 bases and J 3 bases, leaving 14 bases between the germline ends. Germline V gene data show CDR1 as KGHSH and CDR2 as LQKENI. CDR3 sequence (DNA): TGTGCCAGCTCATCACGGGGGACAGACTACAATGAGCAGTTCTTC. Encoded protein: CASSSRGTDYNEQFF.

V is TRBV5-1 and J is TRBJ2-5, with 7 bases aligning to TRBD1. Germline-derived CDR1 and CDR2 are SGHRS and YFSETQ. V was clipped by 2 bases and J by 2 bases; unmatched bases: 3. This CDR3 has 14 residues. The CDR3 loop reads CASSFGGQQETQYF. CDR3 in DNA: TGCGCCAGCAGCTTTGGGGGACAGCAAGAGACCCAGTACTTC. The variable domain in full, completed from reference TRBV5-1 and TRBJ2-5, reads KAGVTQTPRYLIKTRGQQVTLSCSPISGHRSVSWYQQTPGQGLQFLFEYFSETQRNKGNFPGRFSGRQFSNSRSEMNVSTLELGDSALYLCASSFGGQQETQYFGPGTRLLVL.

The table lists this clonotype with many counts. J is TRBJ1-1 and V is TRBV12-5; no clear D. Trimming pared 4 bases from V and 0 bases from J, leaving 9 bases between. From germline, CDR1 is LGHNT and CDR2 FRNRAP. The CDR3 contains 14 residues. The CDR3 nucleotides read TGTGCTAGTGGTTCTACGGTCTTGAACACTGAAGCTTTCTTT. Protein sequence: CASGSTVLNTEAFF.

The V gene is TRBV6-1, the J gene TRBJ2-7, with a possible D match to TRBD2 (7 bases). Germline V CDR1 and CDR2: MNHNS, SASEGT. This CDR3 region has 12 residues. V lost 5 bases, J lost 9 bases, and 14 bases lay in between. Here the CDR3 reads CASSPLRGGQYF. For the CDR3, the DNA is TGTGCCAGCAGTCCCCTTAGGGGGGGGCAGTACTTC.

This chain links TRBV11-2 with TRBJ1-1; D may be TRBD1 (6 bases). Trimming removed 6 bases from V and 3 bases from J, with 14 bases in between. Germline CDR1 is SGHAT and CDR2 is FQNNGV. This CDR3 is built from 14 residues. CDR3 DNA sequence: TGTGCCAGCAGTTCCCAACCAGGGGACACTGAAGCTTTCTTT. Encoded protein: CASSSQPGDTEAFF.

This clonotype was picked up a small number of times. The chain combines TRBV28 with TRBJ1-3; possible D gene TRBD1, 5 bases. CDR3 length equals 15 residues. CDR1 and CDR2 from the germline V gene are MDHEN and SYDVKM. The ends were cut back, 7 bases at V and 0 bases at J, with 13 bases in the middle. The CDR3 here is CASTPTGRSGNTIYF. Here the CDR3 DNA reads TGTGCCAGCACCCCAACGGGGCGCTCTGGAAACACCATATATTTT.

A few counts support this clonotype. A much larger clone differs by one base, so this may be a read error. The chain couples TRBV12-3 or TRBV12-4 to TRBJ2-5; D gene uncertain. CDR3 size: 15 residues. The CDR3 sequence: CTSSSGSSPPETQYF. For the CDR3, the DNA is TGTACCAGCAGTTCCGGGTCCTCCCCTCCAGAGACCCAGTACTTC.

This clonotype was seen many times. This CDR3 is CACFVNTQYF. The CDR3 DNA reads TGTGCCTGTTTCGTAAATACGCAGTATTTT. V usage is TRBV30 and J usage is TRBJ2-3; D remains unclear. V dropped 6 bases and J dropped 7 bases, with 8 bases sitting between them. Germline V CDR1 and CDR2: GTSNPN, SVGIG (reference sequence). The CDR3 has 10 amino acids.

This clonotype was seen ten or more times. This chain links TRBV20-1 with TRBJ1-5, with 8 bases lining up with TRBD1. This CDR3 region has 12 residues. V gave up 5 bases and J gave up 5 bases; unmatched junction bases: 2. The germline V gene has CDR1 DFQATT and CDR2 SNEGSKA (reference sequence). The chain's CDR3 is CSAGQGYQPQHF. DNA for the CDR3: TGCAGTGCTGGACAGGGCTATCAGCCCCAGCATTTT.

This clonotype was counted ten times or more. V is TRBV29-1 and J is TRBJ1-2, with no clear D. CDR1 SQVTM and CDR2 ANQGSEA come from the germline V gene. V was trimmed by 1 base and J by 6 bases, leaving 6 bases between them. This CDR3 region has 11 residues. This chain's CDR3 is CSVEVSHGYTF. The CDR3 coding sequence is TGCAGCGTTGAAGTCTCCCATGGCTACACCTTC.

This clonotype was detected ten times or more. J is TRBJ1-2 and V is TRBV18; no firm D call. Trimming stripped 5 bases from V and 5 bases from J, with 18 bases between. Looked up from germline, CDR1 is KGHSH and CDR2 is LQKENI. This CDR3 is built from 15 residues. CDR3 region: CASSSPVGSTYGYTF. Here the CDR3 DNA reads TGTGCCAGCTCATCCCCCGTTGGGAGCACATATGGCTACACCTTC.

This clonotype has at least ten counts. The V gene is TRBV18, the J gene TRBJ1-2; D is undetermined. Germline loops: CDR1 KGHSH, CDR2 LQKENI. The CDR3 contains 14 residues. V dropped 2 bases and J dropped 4 bases, with 11 bases sitting between them. The CDR3 reads CASSPGGILYGYTF. The CDR3 DNA follows: TGTGCCAGCTCACCAGGAGGCATACTCTATGGCTACACCTTC.